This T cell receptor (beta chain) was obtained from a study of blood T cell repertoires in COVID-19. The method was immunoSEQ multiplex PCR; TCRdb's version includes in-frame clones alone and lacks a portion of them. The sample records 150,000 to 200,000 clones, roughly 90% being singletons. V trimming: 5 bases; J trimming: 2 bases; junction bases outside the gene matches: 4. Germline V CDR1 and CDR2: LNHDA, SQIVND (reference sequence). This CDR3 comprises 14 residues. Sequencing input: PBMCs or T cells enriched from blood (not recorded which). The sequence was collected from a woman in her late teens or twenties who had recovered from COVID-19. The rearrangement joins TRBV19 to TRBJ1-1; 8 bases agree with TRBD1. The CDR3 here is CASSGQGANTEAFF. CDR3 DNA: TGTGCCAGTAGTGGCCAGGGGGCCAACACTGAAGCTTTCTTT.